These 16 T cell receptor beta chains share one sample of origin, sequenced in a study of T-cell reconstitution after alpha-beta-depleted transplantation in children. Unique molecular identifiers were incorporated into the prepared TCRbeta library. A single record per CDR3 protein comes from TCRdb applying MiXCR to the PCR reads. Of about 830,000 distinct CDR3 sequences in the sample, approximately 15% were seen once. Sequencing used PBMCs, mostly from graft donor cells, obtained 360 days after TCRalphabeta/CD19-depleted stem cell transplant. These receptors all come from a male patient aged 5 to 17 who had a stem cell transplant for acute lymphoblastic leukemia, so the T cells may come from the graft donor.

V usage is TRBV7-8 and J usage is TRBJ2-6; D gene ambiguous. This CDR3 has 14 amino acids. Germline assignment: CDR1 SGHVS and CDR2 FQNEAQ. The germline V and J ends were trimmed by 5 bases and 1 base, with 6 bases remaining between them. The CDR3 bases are TGTGCCAGCAGCAAGCAATCTGGGGCCAACGTCCTGACTTTC. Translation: CASSKQSGANVLTF.

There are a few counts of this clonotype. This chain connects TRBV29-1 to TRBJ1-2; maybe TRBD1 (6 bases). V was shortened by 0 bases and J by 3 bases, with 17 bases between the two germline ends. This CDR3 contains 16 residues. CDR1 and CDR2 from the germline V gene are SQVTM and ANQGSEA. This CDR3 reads CSVEDERNRVDYGYTF. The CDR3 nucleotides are TGCAGCGTTGAAGATGAAAGGAACAGGGTGGACTATGGCTACACCTTC. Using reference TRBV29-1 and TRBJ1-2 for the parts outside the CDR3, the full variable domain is SAVISQKPSRDICQRGTSLTIQCQVDSQVTMMFWYRQQPGQSLTLIATANQGSEATYESGFVIDKFPISRPNLTFSTLTVSNMSPEDSSIYLCSVEDERNRVDYGYTFGSGTRLTVV.

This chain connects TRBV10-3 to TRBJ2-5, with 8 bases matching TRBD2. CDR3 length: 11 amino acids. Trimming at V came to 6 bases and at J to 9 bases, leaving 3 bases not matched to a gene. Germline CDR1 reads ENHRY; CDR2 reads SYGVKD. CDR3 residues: CAIRAGVAQYF. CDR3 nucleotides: TGTGCCATCAGAGCGGGAGTGGCCCAGTACTTC.

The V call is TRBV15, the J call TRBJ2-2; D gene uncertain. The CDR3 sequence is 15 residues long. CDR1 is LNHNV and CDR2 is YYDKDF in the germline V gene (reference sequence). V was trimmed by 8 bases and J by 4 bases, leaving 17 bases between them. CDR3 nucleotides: TGTGCCACCCTAACGGTGGGCTCTTCCACCGGGGAGCTGTTTTTT. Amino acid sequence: CATLTVGSSTGELFF.

The CDR3 DNA follows: TGTGCCAGCAGCCAAGATTCGGGGTCTACCTACGAGCAGTACTTC. Translating gives CASSQDSGSTYEQYF. This chain joins TRBV14 and TRBJ2-7, with D maybe TRBD2 (5 bases). Trimming removed 0 bases from V and 2 bases from J, with 11 bases in between. This CDR3 has 15 residues. Germline V gives CDR1 SGHDN, CDR2 FVKESK.

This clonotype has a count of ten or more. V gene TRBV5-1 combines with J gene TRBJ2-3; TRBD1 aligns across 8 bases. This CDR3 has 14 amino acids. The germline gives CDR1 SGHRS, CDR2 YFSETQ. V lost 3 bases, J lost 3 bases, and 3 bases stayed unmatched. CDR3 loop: CASSSDRVTDTQYF. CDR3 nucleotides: TGCGCCAGCAGCTCGGACAGGGTTACAGATACGCAGTATTTT.

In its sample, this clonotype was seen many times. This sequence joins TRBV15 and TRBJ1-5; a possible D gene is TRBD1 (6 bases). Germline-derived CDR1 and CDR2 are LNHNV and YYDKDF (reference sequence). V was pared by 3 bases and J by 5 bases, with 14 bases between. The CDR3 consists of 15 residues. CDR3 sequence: CATSRQTGGDQPQHF. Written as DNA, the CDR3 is TGTGCCACCAGCAGGCAGACAGGTGGAGATCAGCCCCAGCATTTT.

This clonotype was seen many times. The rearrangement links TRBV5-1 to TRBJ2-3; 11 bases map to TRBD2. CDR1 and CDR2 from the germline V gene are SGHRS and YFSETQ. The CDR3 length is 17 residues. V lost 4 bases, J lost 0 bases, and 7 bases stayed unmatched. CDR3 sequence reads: CASSKTPSGGSTDTQYF. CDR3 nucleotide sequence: TGCGCCAGCAGCAAGACCCCTAGCGGGGGGAGCACAGATACGCAGTATTTT.

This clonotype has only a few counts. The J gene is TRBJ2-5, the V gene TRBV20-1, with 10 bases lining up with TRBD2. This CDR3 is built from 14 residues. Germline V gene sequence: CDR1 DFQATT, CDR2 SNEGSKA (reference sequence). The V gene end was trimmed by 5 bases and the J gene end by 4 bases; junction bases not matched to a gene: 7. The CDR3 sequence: CSAVAGLARETQYF. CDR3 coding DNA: TGCAGTGCTGTCGCGGGACTAGCGAGAGAGACCCAGTACTTC.

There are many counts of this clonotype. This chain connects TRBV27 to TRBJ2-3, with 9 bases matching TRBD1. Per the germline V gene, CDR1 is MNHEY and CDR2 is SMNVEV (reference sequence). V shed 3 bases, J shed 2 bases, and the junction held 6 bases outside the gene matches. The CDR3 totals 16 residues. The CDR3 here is CASSFLGQGDTDTQYF. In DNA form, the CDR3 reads TGTGCCAGCAGTTTTCTGGGACAGGGCGACACAGATACGCAGTATTTT.

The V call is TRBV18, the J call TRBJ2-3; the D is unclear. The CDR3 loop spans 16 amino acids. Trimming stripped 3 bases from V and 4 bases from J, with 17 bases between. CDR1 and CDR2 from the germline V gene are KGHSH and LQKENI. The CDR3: CASSPAWDRSADTQYF. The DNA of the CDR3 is TGTGCCAGCTCACCCGCCTGGGATAGGAGTGCAGATACGCAGTATTTT. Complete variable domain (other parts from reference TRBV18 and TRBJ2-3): NAGVMQNPRHLVRRRGQEARLRCSPMKGHSHVYWYRQLPEEGLKFMVYLQKENIIDESGMPKERFSAEFPKEGPSILRIQQVVRGDSAAYFCASSPAWDRSADTQYFGPGTRLTVL.

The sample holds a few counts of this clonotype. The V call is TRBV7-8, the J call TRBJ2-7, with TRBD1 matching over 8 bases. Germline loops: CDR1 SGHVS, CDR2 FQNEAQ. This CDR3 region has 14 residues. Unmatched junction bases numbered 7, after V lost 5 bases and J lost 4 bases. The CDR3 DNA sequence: TGTGCCAGCAGCCCCACAGGGGGTCGGTACGAGCAGTACTTC. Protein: CASSPTGGRYEQYF. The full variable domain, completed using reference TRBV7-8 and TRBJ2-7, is GAGVSQSPRYKVAKRGQDVALRCDPISGHVSLFWYQQALGQGPEFLTYFQNEAQLDKSGLPSDRFFAERPEGSVSTLKIQRTQQEDSAVYLCASSPTGGRYEQYFGPGTRLTVT.

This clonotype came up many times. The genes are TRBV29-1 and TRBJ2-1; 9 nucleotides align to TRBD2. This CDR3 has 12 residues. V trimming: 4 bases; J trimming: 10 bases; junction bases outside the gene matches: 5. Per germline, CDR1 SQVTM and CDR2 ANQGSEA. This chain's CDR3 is CSVVAGASEQFF. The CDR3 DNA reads TGCAGCGTTGTAGCGGGAGCCTCGGAGCAGTTCTTC.

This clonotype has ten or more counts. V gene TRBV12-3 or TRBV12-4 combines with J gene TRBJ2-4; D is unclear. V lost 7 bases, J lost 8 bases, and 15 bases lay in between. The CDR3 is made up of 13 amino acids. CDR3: CASTWSLWDIQYF. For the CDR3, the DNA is TGTGCCAGCACTTGGTCTTTATGGGACATTCAGTACTTC.

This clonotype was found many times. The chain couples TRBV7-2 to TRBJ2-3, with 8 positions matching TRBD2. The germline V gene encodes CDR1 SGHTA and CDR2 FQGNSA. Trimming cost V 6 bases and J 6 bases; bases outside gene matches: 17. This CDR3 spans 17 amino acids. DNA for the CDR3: TGTGCCAGCAGTCGTTCTCCGGGACTAGGAGCCAGGGATACGCAGTATTTT. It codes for CASSRSPGLGARDTQYF.

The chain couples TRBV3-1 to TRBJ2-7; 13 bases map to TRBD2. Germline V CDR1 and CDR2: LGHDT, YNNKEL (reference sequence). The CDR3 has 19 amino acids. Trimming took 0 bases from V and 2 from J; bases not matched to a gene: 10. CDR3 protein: CASSQDLGTSGIGAYEQYF. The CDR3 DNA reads TGTGCCAGCAGCCAAGATTTGGGGACTAGCGGGATTGGAGCCTACGAGCAGTACTTC.